This T cell receptor beta chain was identified during a study of response to subunit inactivated influenza vaccine. Notes on the study in general: The study's authors posited that every seasonal influenza vaccination enlists few new T cells.

Only a few counts were recorded for this clonotype. Antigen: not known. TCRdb itself ran the RT-PCR reads through MiXCR, one entry per CDR3 protein. This sample has about 500,000 distinct CDR3 sequences; approximately 12% occur once, and the top ten carry approximately 14%. This CDR3 has 13 amino acids. The V end lost 5 bases, the J end lost 5 bases, and 12 bases lay between the germline ends. The sample consisted of PBMCs from blood, taken roughly 6 weeks after vaccination. The clonotype originates from a man aged 50 or older who received an inactivated influenza vaccine. The chain uses TRBV12-3 or TRBV12-4 and TRBJ1-1; D gene unclear. CDR3 residues: CASSTNQRTEAFF. The CDR3 DNA sequence: TGTGCCAGCAGTACCAACCAGAGGACTGAAGCTTTCTTT.